This T cell receptor beta chain was identified during a study of blood T cell repertoires in COVID-19. Study-wide background: The analysed material was cDNA or gDNA that came from T cells, B-cell-depleted T cells, or PBMCs.

Authors' processing steps: Amplification with reference gene primers provided the estimates of nucleated cell counts. Libraries were prepared by immunoSEQ multiplex PCR; TCRdb keeps only in-frame clonotypes and omits some of them. The DNA gave D and trimming, while V, J and clone size come from that table. The sample contains 50,000 or so clones, over 75% of which appear only once. CDR1 is SQVTM, CDR2 ANQGSEA, per germline. The ends were cut back, 5 bases at V and 4 bases at J, with 18 bases in the middle. The CDR3 runs to 14 residues. A few counts support this clone. V and J are TRBV29-1 and TRBJ2-7; D is possibly TRBD2 (7 bases). Sample: peripheral blood. This clonotype was obtained from a man aged 45-60 years with active COVID-19. This chain's CDR3 is CSVLGGAFGYEQYF. In nucleotides, the CDR3 is TGCAGCGTTTTGGGGGGGGCCTTTGGGTACGAGCAGTACTTC.